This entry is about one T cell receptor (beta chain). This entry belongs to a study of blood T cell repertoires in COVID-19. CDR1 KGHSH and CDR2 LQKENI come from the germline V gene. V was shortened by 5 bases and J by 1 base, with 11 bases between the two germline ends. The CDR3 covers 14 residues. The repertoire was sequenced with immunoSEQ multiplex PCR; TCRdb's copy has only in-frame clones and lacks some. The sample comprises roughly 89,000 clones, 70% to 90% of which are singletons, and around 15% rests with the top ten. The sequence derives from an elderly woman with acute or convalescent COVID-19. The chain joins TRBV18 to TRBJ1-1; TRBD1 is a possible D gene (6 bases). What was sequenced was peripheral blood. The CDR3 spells CASSAQGQNTEAFF. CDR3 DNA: TGTGCCAGCTCAGCGCAGGGACAGAACACTGAAGCTTTCTTT.